The 28 T cell receptor beta chains given below trace back to one sample, sequenced in a study of T cells in Graves' hyperthyroidism and ophthalmopathy. RNA transcripts served as the template for amplifying TCR beta CDR3 regions. Carried out on the TCR CDR3, a first-round RT-PCR used the HTBI primer set. TCRdb reprocessed the multiplex PCR reads with MiXCR, giving one entry per CDR3 protein. The data show around 440,000 distinct CDR3 sequences, 15% to 17% seen once. The sample comprised blood. These receptors originate from a woman between 18 and 30 years old with Graves' hyperthyroidism.

This clonotype was counted only a few times. V and J are TRBV5-4 and TRBJ2-7; D may be TRBD2 (5 bases). The V and J ends lost 4 bases and 1 base respectively, with 12 bases between them. Germline V gives CDR1 SGHNT, CDR2 YYREEE (reference sequence). CDR3 length: 14 amino acids. CDR3 DNA: TGTGCCAGCAGCAACGTACGGGGATCCTACGAGCAGTACTTC. Protein product: CASSNVRGSYEQYF.

This clonotype has a handful of counts. The rearrangement uses TRBV20-1 and TRBJ1-1; tentatively, D is TRBD1 (6 bases). The CDR3 sequence is 15 residues long. CDR1 and CDR2 (germline): DFQATT, SNEGSKA (reference sequence). The V end lost 1 base, the J end lost 1 base, and 13 bases lay between the germline ends. The CDR3: CSARVPGHTNTEAFF. The CDR3 nucleotides read TGCAGTGCTAGAGTGCCGGGACATACGAACACTGAAGCTTTCTTT.

This sequence joins TRBV10-3 and TRBJ2-7; 11 bases fit TRBD1. With V trimmed by 2 bases and J by 3 bases, 3 bases remained unmatched. In germline, CDR1 is ENHRY, CDR2 SYGVKD. The CDR3 consists of 15 residues. CDR3 protein: CAISEPDRGHYEQYF. Written as DNA, the CDR3 is TGTGCCATCAGTGAGCCGGACAGGGGGCACTACGAGCAGTACTTC.

The chain employs TRBV12-3 or TRBV12-4 and TRBJ1-2; 7 bases agree with TRBD1. With V trimmed by 4 bases and J by 4 bases, 6 bases remained unmatched. The CDR3 is made up of 14 amino acids. The CDR3 sequence is CASSSQTGLYGYTF. Written as DNA, the CDR3 is TGTGCCAGCAGTTCACAGACAGGGCTCTATGGCTACACCTTC.

This clonotype came up many times. The V gene is TRBV9, the J gene TRBJ2-3, with D perhaps TRBD2 (8 bases). The CDR3 is 15 residues long. The germline CDR1 and CDR2 sequences are SGDLS and YYNGEE. V lost 3 bases to trimming and J lost 1 base, with 12 bases between them. Here the CDR3 reads CASSGSGTGTDTQYF. DNA for the CDR3: TGTGCCAGCAGCGGTAGCGGGACAGGCACAGATACGCAGTATTTT.

At least ten counts were recorded for this clonotype. The chain has TRBV24-1 and TRBJ1-1; D call uncertain. In germline, CDR1 is KGHDR, CDR2 SFDVKD. The CDR3 extends over 14 amino acids. Trimming removed 4 bases from V and 8 bases from J, with 16 bases in between. CDR3 residues: CATSERQPEFEAFF. DNA for the CDR3: TGTGCCACCAGTGAACGTCAGCCTGAATTCGAAGCTTTCTTT.

This clonotype was counted ten times or more. The J gene is TRBJ1-6, the V gene TRBV18; D gene unclear. Looked up from germline, CDR1 is KGHSH and CDR2 is LQKENI. The CDR3 has 15 residues. V shed 0 bases and J shed 5 bases, with 8 bases lying between them. The chain's CDR3 is CASSPPDRDNSPLHF. CDR3 in DNA: TGTGCCAGCTCACCACCTGATAGGGATAATTCACCCCTCCACTTT.

This clonotype was counted many times. The chain couples TRBV3-1 to TRBJ2-3; perhaps TRBD2 as D (5 bases). Trimming removed 0 bases from V and 1 base from J, with 14 bases in between. Germline-derived CDR1 and CDR2 are LGHDT and YNNKEL (reference sequence). The CDR3 sequence is 17 residues long. The CDR3 spells CASSQDPGGPRTDTQYF. DNA for the CDR3: TGTGCCAGCAGCCAAGATCCCGGCGGGCCCCGCACAGATACGCAGTATTTT.

The V and J genes are TRBV19 and TRBJ1-1, with D possibly matching TRBD1 (5 bases). The ends were cut back, 0 bases at V and 4 bases at J, with 18 bases in the middle. The CDR3 covers 17 residues. The germline gives CDR1 LNHDA, CDR2 SQIVND (reference sequence). CDR3 DNA sequence: TGTGCCAGTAGTATAGATAATCTTCGGGGGAGTGGCACTGAAGCTTTCTTT. This codes for CASSIDNLRGSGTEAFF.

This clonotype appeared many times. This sequence joins TRBV6-1 and TRBJ2-1; tentative D call: TRBD2 (6 bases). Germline CDR1 reads MNHNS; CDR2 reads SASEGT. Trimming stripped 5 bases from V and 8 bases from J, with 25 bases between. This CDR3 has 17 amino acids. The CDR3: CASSTPLLIGSVHEQFF. CDR3 nucleotide sequence: TGTGCCAGCAGTACTCCCTTGCTAATCGGGAGTGTCCATGAGCAGTTCTTC.

This clonotype showed up many times. The rearrangement uses TRBV5-1 and TRBJ1-1; 7 bases fit TRBD1. CDR1 and CDR2 from the germline V gene are SGHRS and YFSETQ. The CDR3 totals 17 residues. V was clipped by 0 bases and J by 5 bases; unmatched bases: 13. CDR3: CASSLGWVRTGETEAFF. Here the CDR3 DNA reads TGCGCCAGCAGCTTGGGTTGGGTGAGGACAGGCGAGACTGAAGCTTTCTTT.

The chain is built from TRBV12-3 or TRBV12-4 and TRBJ2-2; 8 bases line up with TRBD1. The CDR3 consists of 14 residues. With V trimmed by 6 bases and J by 6 bases, 6 bases remained unmatched. In DNA, the CDR3 is TGTGCCAGCAGCCGAGGACAGGGTGCCGGGGAGCTGTTTTTT. Its translation is CASSRGQGAGELFF.

This clonotype was detected ten times or more. The chain links TRBV11-2 to TRBJ1-1, with TRBD1 matching 7 bases. The CDR3 totals 14 residues. The germline V gene has CDR1 SGHAT and CDR2 FQNNGV. The J segment lost 5 bases and the V segment lost 5 bases, leaving 8 bases of the junction unmatched. This chain's CDR3 is CASSTPPGGTEAFF. In nucleotides, the CDR3 is TGTGCCAGCAGCACCCCTCCAGGGGGGACTGAAGCTTTCTTT.

This clonotype occurred a few times. The rearrangement joins TRBV6-2 or TRBV6-3 to TRBJ2-7; 9 nucleotides align to TRBD2. CDR3 length equals 13 residues. The ends lost 4 bases at V and 6 bases at J; junction bases unmatched: 4. CDR1 is MNHEY and CDR2 is SVGEGT in the germline V gene. CDR3 bases: TGTGCCAGCAGTTCCGGGACTAGCTCCGAGCAGTACTTC. Its protein product is CASSSGTSSEQYF.

Ten or more counts support this clonotype. The chain joins TRBV28 to TRBJ1-5, with D perhaps matching TRBD1 (6 bases). The CDR3 totals 17 residues. Germline CDR1 and CDR2: MDHEN and SYDVKM. Deletions cut 6 bases from V and 6 bases from J, with 24 bases between. The CDR3 nucleotides are TGTGCCAGCAGCACCCTTAATGGGGGATTCAGGGGTCAGCCCCAGCATTTT. Its translation: CASSTLNGGFRGQPQHF.

The chain combines TRBV2 with TRBJ1-1, with 9 positions matching TRBD1. This CDR3 is 14 amino acids long. CDR1 and CDR2 from the germline V gene are SNHLY and FYNNEI. Losses at the gene ends were 6 bases for V and 4 bases for J; bases not matched to a gene: 6. The CDR3 loop is CASSNRGQGTEAFF. The CDR3 DNA sequence: TGTGCCAGCAGCAACAGGGGGCAGGGCACTGAAGCTTTCTTT. Full variable domain (remainder filled in from reference TRBV2 and TRBJ1-1): EPEVTQTPSHQVTQMGQEVILRCVPISNHLYFYWYRQILGQKVEFLVSFYNNEISEKSEIFDDQFSVERPDGSNFTLKIRSTKLEDSAMYFCASSNRGQGTEAFFGQGTRLTVV.

The table lists this clonotype with a few counts. This sequence joins TRBV20-1 and TRBJ1-5, with D possibly being TRBD1 (6 bases). The CDR3 is 13 amino acids. Germline CDR1 is DFQATT and CDR2 is SNEGSKA (reference sequence). The V and J ends lost 5 bases and 5 bases respectively, with 13 bases between them. This chain's CDR3 is CSALDRWDQPQHF. Here the CDR3 DNA reads TGCAGTGCTCTCGACAGGTGGGATCAGCCCCAGCATTTT.

In its sample, this clonotype was seen a few times. The chain combines TRBV6-5 with TRBJ1-6; unclear D gene. The ends were cut back, 3 bases at V and 8 bases at J, with 14 bases in the middle. Germline lookup yields CDR1 MNHEY and CDR2 SVGAGI. The CDR3 contains 15 residues. CDR3 residues: CASSYLGRSDSPLHF. In DNA form, the CDR3 reads TGTGCCAGCAGTTATCTTGGGAGGTCGGATTCACCCCTCCACTTT.

This clonotype was observed a few times. The chain combines TRBV2 with TRBJ2-1, with D unresolved. Germline CDR1 reads SNHLY; CDR2 reads FYNNEI. The CDR3 has 12 amino acids. Trimming shortened V by 2 bases and J by 13 bases, and 12 bases separated the two germline ends. The CDR3 DNA sequence: TGTGCCAGCAGTGAAACAGTCCCCCGCCAGTTCTTC. This gives the protein CASSETVPRQFF.

The chain combines TRBV19 with TRBJ2-1; 10 nucleotides match TRBD1. The junction had 6 bases not matched to a gene; V was cut back by 6 bases and J by 4 bases. CDR1 and CDR2 (germline): LNHDA, SQIVND (reference sequence). The CDR3 sequence is 15 residues long. CDR3 sequence (DNA): TGTGCCAGTAGCTGGGGGACAGGGGCTTACAATGAGCAGTTCTTC. This encodes CASSWGTGAYNEQFF.

At least ten counts were recorded for this clonotype. The chain is built from TRBV20-1 and TRBJ2-7; 7 positions match TRBD1. After removal of 6 bases from V and 3 bases from J, the junction contained 8 bases not matched to a gene. CDR3 length: 13 amino acids. Germline CDR1 reads DFQATT; CDR2 reads SNEGSKA (reference sequence). The CDR3 nucleotides are TGCAGTGCAGGGGGACAGAGGGACTACGAGCAGTACTTC. Its translation is CSAGGQRDYEQYF.

This clonotype was counted many times. V gene TRBV6-2 or TRBV6-3 combines with J gene TRBJ1-5, with 7 positions matching TRBD1. V was pared by 8 bases and J by 2 bases, with 6 bases of the junction left unmatched. CDR1 MNHEY and CDR2 SVGEGT come from the germline V gene. The CDR3 runs 14 residues. DNA of the CDR3: TGTGCCAGCGGGGCAGGGGGAGGCAATCAGCCCCAGCATTTT. This translates into CASGAGGGNQPQHF.

The rearrangement joins TRBV25-1 to TRBJ1-1, with D perhaps TRBD1 (5 bases). CDR3 length: 11 amino acids. Germline assignment: CDR1 MGHDK and CDR2 SYGVNS. V shed 8 bases and J shed 6 bases, with 10 bases lying between them. CDR3 in DNA: TGTGCCAGCCTAAGAGGGGCTGAAGCTTTCTTT. Translation: CASLRGAEAFF.

This clonotype was observed many times. This sequence joins TRBV20-1 and TRBJ1-2; D is uncertain. Per the germline V gene, CDR1 is DFQATT and CDR2 is SNEGSKA (reference sequence). V was clipped by 6 bases and J by 3 bases, with 17 bases between them. CDR3 length equals 14 residues. In DNA form, the CDR3 reads TGCAGTGCCCACCCCAGCTCAGCTGACTATGGCTACACCTTC. Translation gives CSAHPSSADYGYTF.

This clonotype was seen repeatedly, ten times or more. DNA of the CDR3: TGTGCCAGCCGACAGAGTAATAGCAATCAGCCCCAGCATTTT. The encoded protein is CASRQSNSNQPQHF. The chain recombines TRBV2 with TRBJ1-5, with a tentative D call TRBD1 (5 bases). The V end was cut by 8 bases, the J end by 0 bases, with 11 bases between. The V gene's germline CDR1 is SNHLY and CDR2 FYNNEI. The CDR3 is 14 amino acids.

There are many counts of this clonotype. V is TRBV24-1 and J is TRBJ2-1; tentatively, D is TRBD1 (6 bases). The V gene's germline CDR1 is KGHDR and CDR2 SFDVKD. The CDR3 has 12 residues. V lost 12 bases and J 4 bases, leaving 12 bases between the germline ends. The CDR3 here is CAAGTNYNEQFF. In DNA, the CDR3 is TGTGCCGCCGGGACAAATTACAATGAGCAGTTCTTC.

This clonotype was found many times. V gene TRBV7-2 combines with J gene TRBJ2-3; 10 bases match TRBD2. In germline, CDR1 is SGHTA, CDR2 FQGNSA. V shed 1 base and J 5 bases; nucleotides not matched to a gene: 9. The CDR3 contains 17 residues. CDR3 sequence (DNA): TGTGCCAGCAGCTTAGTTACAGCGGGGGGGGGTCTAGATACGCAGTATTTT. It yields the protein CASSLVTAGGGLDTQYF.

There are a few counts of this clonotype. The chain is built from TRBV5-6 and TRBJ2-7, with 10 bases that match TRBD1. Germline V lookup: CDR1 SGHDT, CDR2 YYEEEE. V lost 2 bases, J lost 4 bases, and 3 bases stayed unmatched. This CDR3 spans 14 amino acids. CDR3 bases: TGTGCCAGCAGCTTTTGGGACAGGGGATACGAGCAGTACTTC. Protein: CASSFWDRGYEQYF.